This TCR beta chain emerged from a study of cytomegalovirus exposure and HLA in healthy donors. Study-level points and caveats: The tendency of first-cohort TCR clusters to co-occur in the 120 validation repertoires was the finding of a later analysis. Cytomegalovirus status was reportedly diagnosed by the classifier with high specificity and sensitivity. Usually a TCR sequence was rare, but some public TCRs were found in many donors. A few chains linked to CMV were shown in vitro to be specific for CMV antigens.

Note on this clone: The antigen is not known.

The CDR3 sequence is 16 residues long. The J segment lost 4 bases and the V segment lost 1 base, leaving 5 bases of the junction unmatched. CDR1 and CDR2 (germline): SGHTA, FQGNSA. Here immunoSEQ multiplex PCR was the method, and the copy in TCRdb shows in-frame clones only, minus some. The sample records some 320,000 clones, about 90% being singletons. Sequencing was carried out using PBMCs. The chain couples TRBV7-2 to TRBJ2-1; 9 nucleotides match TRBD2. This receptor was taken from a woman younger than 45 in good health and CMV-seropositive. This CDR3 is CASSLGRTSVYNEQFF. CDR3 DNA sequence: TGTGCCAGCAGCTTAGGGAGGACTAGCGTATACAATGAGCAGTTCTTC.